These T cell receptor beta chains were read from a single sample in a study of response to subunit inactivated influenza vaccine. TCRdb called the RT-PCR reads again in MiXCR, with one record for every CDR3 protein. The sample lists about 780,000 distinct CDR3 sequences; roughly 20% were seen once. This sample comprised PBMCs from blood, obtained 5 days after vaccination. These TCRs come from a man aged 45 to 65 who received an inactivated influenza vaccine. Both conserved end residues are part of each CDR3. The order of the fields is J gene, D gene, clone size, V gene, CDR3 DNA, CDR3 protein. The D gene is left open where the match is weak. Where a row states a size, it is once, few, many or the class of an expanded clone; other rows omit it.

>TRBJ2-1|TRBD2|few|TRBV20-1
TGCAGTGCACAGCCGTACCAAGCGGGGGCTTACAATGAGCAGTTCTTC
CSAQPYQAGAYNEQFF
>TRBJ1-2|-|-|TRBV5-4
TGTGCCAGCAGCTTGGAGGGCAGCCCCTATGGCTACACCTTC
CASSLEGSPYGYTF
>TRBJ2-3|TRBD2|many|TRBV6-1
TGTGCCAGCAGTCCATATTTGGTCAGCGGGAGAAACACAGATACGCAGTATTTT
CASSPYLVSGRNTDTQYF
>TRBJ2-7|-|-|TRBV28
TGTGCCAGCAGCCCGGACATTCTCTACGAGCAGTACTTC
CASSPDILYEQYF
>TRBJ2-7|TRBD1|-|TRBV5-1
TGCGCCAGCAGCCAGGGGGTCCACGAGCAGTACTTC
CASSQGVHEQYF
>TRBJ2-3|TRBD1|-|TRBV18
TGTGCCAGCTCACTACAGGGGCAGTGGGGCACAGATACGCAGTATTTT
CASSLQGQWGTDTQYF
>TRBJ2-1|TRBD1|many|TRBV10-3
TGTGCCATCACAGGGGGAAACAATGAGCAGTTCTTC
CAITGGNNEQFF
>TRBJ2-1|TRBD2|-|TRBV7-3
TGTGCCAGCAGCTTATGGGCGGGAGCTGACAATGAGCAGTTCTTC
CASSLWAGADNEQFF
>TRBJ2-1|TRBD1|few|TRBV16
TGTGCCAGCAGCCAATTTACAGGGGGCGATCCGGTGCAGTTCTTC
CASSQFTGGDPVQFF
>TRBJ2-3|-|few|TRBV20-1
TGCAGTGCTAGAGATAGCCGCAGCACAGATACGCAGTATTTT
CSARDSRSTDTQYF
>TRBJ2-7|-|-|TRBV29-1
TGCAGCGTTGTGGGAAGGAGCTCCTACGAGCAGTACTTC
CSVVGRSSYEQYF
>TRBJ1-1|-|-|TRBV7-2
TGTGCCAGCAGCGTAGTCCGGGATAACACTGAAGCTTTCTTT
CASSVVRDNTEAFF
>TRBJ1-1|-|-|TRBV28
TGTGCCAGCAGTCCCCGGGGGGGGCAGCTGATGAACACTGAAGCTTTCTTT
CASSPRGGQLMNTEAFF
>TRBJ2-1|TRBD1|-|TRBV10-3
TGTGCCATCAGCTCTAACCCACTTAGGACAGGGGACGCGGACAATGAGCAGTTCTTC
CAISSNPLRTGDADNEQFF
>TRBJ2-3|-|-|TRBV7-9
TGTGCCAGCAGCTTAGTGCTAGTCAGGGATCCAGATACGCAGTATTTT
CASSLVLVRDPDTQYF
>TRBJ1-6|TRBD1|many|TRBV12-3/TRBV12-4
TGTGCCAGCAGTCCCCGGACAGGGATCGAGTCACCCCTCCACTTT
CASSPRTGIESPLHF
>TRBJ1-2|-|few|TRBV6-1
TGTGCCAGCAGCCCGGGACTTCAGTATGGCTACACCTTC
CASSPGLQYGYTF
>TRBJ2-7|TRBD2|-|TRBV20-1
TGCAGTGCTAGGCTCGTGGGAGGGCCCTCCTACGAGCAGTACTTC
CSARLVGGPSYEQYF
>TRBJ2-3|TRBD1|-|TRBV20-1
TGCAATGCCACCCGAGGGGGCCGTTACACAGATACGCAGTATTTT
CNATRGGRYTDTQYF
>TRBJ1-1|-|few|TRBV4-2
TGTGCCAGCAGCCAAGGTCTGGACACTGAAGCTTTCTTT
CASSQGLDTEAFF
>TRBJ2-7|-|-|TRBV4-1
TGCGCCAGCAGCCAAGTGTGGACCTACGAGCAGTACTTC
CASSQVWTYEQYF
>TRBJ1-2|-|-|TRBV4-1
TGCGCCAGCAGCCAAGATCTTGGGACGGGCGGCTACACCTTC
CASSQDLGTGGYTF
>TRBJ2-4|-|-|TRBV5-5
TGTGCCAGCAGCTCCCTGGTAGCCAAAAACATTCAGTACTTC
CASSSLVAKNIQYF
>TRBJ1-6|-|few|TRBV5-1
TGCGCCAGCAGCTTGGGGCAGCCAATTAATTCACCCCTCCACTTT
CASSLGQPINSPLHF
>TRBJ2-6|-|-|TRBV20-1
TGCAGTGCTAGGGGGCATACTTCTGGGGCCAACGTCCTGACTTTC
CSARGHTSGANVLTF
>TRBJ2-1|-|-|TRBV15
TGTGCCACCAGCAGAGCTGGGGGGATCTACAATGAGCAGTTCTTC
CATSRAGGIYNEQFF
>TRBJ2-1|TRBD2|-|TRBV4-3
TGCGCCAGCAGCCAAGACGGTCCTAGCGGGAGGAATGAGCAGTTCTTC
CASSQDGPSGRNEQFF
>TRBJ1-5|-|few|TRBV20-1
TGCAGTGCTTCTCGCGCCAATCAGCCCCAGCATTTT
CSASRANQPQHF
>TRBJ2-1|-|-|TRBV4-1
TGCGCCAGCAGACCCAGCTCTCGCGCCTACAATGAGCAGTTCTTC
CASRPSSRAYNEQFF
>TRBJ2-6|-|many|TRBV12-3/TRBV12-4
TGTGCCAGCAGGTCACCTGGGGCCAACGTCCTGACTTTC
CASRSPGANVLTF
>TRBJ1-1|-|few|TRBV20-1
TGCAGTGCCCGAAGACAGTTGTACGCTGAAGCTTTCTTT
CSARRQLYAEAFF
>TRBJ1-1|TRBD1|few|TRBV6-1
TGTGCCAGCAGTCAAGCAGGGGGTAGGAACACTGAAGCTTTCTTT
CASSQAGGRNTEAFF
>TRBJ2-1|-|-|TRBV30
TGTGCCTGGAGTGTAGTGGCGGTGGCGGATGAGCAGTTCTTC
CAWSVVAVADEQFF
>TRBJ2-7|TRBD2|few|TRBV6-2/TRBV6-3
TGTGCCAGCCGGAGGGCGGGAGGTCGCTACGAGCAGTACTTC
CASRRAGGRYEQYF
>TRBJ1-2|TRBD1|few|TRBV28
TGTGCCAGCAGTTTATTATTCCCCGGACAGGGGATGGGTGGCTACACCTTC
CASSLLFPGQGMGGYTF
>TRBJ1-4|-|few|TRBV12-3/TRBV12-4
TGTGCCAGCAGTTGGGGGGGAGAAAAACTGTTTTTT
CASSWGGEKLFF
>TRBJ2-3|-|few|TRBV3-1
TGTGCCAGCAGCCAGCGAACAGGAGCGGTCACAGATACGCAGTATTTT
CASSQRTGAVTDTQYF
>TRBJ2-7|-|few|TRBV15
TGTGCCACCAGCAGAGGACGGCGCTCCTACGAGCAGTACTTC
CATSRGRRSYEQYF
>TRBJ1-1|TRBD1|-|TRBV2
TGTGCCAGCAGGGCTACAGGGGGACTGACTGAAGCTTTCTTT
CASRATGGLTEAFF
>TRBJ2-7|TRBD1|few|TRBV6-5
TGTGCCAGCAGTTATAGTTGGGACAGGTACTTGGGCGAGCAGTACTTC
CASSYSWDRYLGEQYF
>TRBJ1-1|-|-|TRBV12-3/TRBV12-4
TGTGCCAGCCGATTTGGGTCCCGTGTAGCTTTCTTT
CASRFGSRVAFF
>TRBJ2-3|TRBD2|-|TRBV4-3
TGCGCCAGCAGCCCCTTACTGACTAGCGATCAGACAGATACGCAGTATTTT
CASSPLLTSDQTDTQYF
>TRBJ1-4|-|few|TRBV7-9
TGTGCCAGCAGCTTAGGGAGAGATAATGAAAAACTGTTTTTT
CASSLGRDNEKLFF
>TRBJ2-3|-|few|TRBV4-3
TGCGCCAGCAGCACCTACAGGGCAGATACGCAGTATTTT
CASSTYRADTQYF
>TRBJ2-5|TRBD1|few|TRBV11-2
TGTGCCAGCAGCCTCGGGACAGGGGGTACGGAGACCCAGTACTTC
CASSLGTGGTETQYF
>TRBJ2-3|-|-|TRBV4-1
TGCGCCAGCAGCCAACGACAGCTAAGCACAGATACGCAGTATTTT
CASSQRQLSTDTQYF
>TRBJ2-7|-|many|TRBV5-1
TGCGCCAGCAGCTTATTAACAGGTTCCTACGAGCAGTACTTC
CASSLLTGSYEQYF
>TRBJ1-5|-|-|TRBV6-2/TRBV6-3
TGTGCCATCCGGACGGGAAATCAGCCCCAGCATTTT
CAIRTGNQPQHF
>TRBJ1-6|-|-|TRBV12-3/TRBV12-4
TGTGCCAGCAGGATAGGACACTCCTATTCACCCCTCCACTTT
CASRIGHSYSPLHF
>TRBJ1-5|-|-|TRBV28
TGTGCCAGCAGTCCCGTATGGGGGAAGCATCAGCCCCAGCATTTT
CASSPVWGKHQPQHF
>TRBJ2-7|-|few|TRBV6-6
TGTGCCAGCAGTTACCGGACCCCCTACGAGCAGTACTTC
CASSYRTPYEQYF
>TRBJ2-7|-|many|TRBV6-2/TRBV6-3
TGTGCCAGCAGTTACCCGCGGACCTACGAGCAGTACTTC
CASSYPRTYEQYF
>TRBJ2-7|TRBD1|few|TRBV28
TGTGCCAGCAGTTTCTTGGACAGGGGGCAGTACGAGCAGTACTTC
CASSFLDRGQYEQYF
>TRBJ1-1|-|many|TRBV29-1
TGCAGCGCCACAACAGCGAACACTGAAGCTTTCTTT
CSATTANTEAFF